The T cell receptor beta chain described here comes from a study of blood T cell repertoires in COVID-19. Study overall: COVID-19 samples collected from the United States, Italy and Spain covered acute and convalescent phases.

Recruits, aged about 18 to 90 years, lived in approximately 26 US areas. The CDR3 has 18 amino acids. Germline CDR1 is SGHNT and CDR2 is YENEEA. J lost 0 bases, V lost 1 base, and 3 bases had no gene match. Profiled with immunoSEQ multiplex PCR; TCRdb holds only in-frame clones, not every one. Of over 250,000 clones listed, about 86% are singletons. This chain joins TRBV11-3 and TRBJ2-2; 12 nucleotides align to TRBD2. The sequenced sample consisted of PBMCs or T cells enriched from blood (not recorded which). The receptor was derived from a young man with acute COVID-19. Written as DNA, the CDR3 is TGTGCCAGCAGCTTAGGGACTAGCGGGGCCGCGAACACCGGGGAGCTGTTTTTT. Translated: CASSLGTSGAANTGELFF.